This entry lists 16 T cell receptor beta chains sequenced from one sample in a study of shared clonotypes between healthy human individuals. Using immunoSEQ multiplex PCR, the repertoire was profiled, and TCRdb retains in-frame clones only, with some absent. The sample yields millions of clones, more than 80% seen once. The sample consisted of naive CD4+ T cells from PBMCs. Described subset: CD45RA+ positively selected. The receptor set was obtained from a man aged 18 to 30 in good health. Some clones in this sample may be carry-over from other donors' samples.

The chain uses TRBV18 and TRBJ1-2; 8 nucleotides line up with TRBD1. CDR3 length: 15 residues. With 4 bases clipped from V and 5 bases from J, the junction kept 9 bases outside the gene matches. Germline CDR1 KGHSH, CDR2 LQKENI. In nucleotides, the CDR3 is TGTGCCAGCTCACGGTCTGGACAGGGAGGATATGGCTACACCTTC. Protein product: CASSRSGQGGYGYTF.

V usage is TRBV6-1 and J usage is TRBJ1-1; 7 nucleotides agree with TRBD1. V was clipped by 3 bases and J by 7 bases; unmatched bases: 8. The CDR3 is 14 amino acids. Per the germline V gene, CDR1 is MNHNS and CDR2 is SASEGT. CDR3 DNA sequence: TGTGCCAGCAGTGACCCCGCCCGGGACAGTGAAGCTTTCTTT. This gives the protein CASSDPARDSEAFF.

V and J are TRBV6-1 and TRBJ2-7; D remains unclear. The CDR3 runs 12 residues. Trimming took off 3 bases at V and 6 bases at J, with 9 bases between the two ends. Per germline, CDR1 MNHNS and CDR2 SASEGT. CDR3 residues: CASSDHRSEQYF. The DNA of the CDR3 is TGTGCCAGCAGTGACCATCGAAGCGAGCAGTACTTC.

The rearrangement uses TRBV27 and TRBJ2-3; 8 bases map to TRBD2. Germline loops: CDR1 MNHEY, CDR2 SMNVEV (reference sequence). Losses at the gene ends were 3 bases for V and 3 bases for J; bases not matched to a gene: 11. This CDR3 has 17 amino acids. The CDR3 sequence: CASSFPPSGSRTDTQYF. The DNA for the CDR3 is TGTGCCAGCAGTTTCCCCCCCAGCGGGAGTAGGACAGATACGCAGTATTTT.

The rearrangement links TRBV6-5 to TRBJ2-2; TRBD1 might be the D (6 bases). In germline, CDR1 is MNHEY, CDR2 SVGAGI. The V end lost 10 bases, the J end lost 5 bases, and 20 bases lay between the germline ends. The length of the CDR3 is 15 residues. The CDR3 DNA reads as TGTGCCACCCGTCGGCAGGGGTGGGTGACCGGGGAGCTGTTTTTT. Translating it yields CATRRQGWVTGELFF.

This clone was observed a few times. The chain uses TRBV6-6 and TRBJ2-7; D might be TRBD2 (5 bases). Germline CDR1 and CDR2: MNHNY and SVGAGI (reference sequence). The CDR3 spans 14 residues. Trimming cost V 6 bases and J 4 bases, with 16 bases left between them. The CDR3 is CASRPLVVGYEQYF. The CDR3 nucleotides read TGTGCCAGCAGGCCACTAGTGGTTGGGTACGAGCAGTACTTC.

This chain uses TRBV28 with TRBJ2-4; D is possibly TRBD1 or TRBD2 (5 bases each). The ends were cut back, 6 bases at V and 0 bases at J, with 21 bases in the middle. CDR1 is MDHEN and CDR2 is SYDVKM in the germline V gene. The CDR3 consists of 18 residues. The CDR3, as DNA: TGTGCCAGCAGCCCCCTTGCCCAGGGACCTAAAGCCAAAAACATTCAGTACTTC. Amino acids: CASSPLAQGPKAKNIQYF. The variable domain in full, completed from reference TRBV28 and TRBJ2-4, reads DVKVTQSSRYLVKRTGEKVFLECVQDMDHENMFWYRQDPGLGLRLIYFSYDVKMKEKGDIPEGYSVSREKKERFSLILESASTNQTSMYLCASSPLAQGPKAKNIQYFGAGTRLSVL.

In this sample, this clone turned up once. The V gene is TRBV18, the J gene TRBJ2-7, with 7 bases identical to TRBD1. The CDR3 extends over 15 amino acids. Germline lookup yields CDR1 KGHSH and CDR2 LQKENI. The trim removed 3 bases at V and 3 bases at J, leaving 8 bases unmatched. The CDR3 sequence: CASSPEGTALYEQYF. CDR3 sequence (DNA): TGTGCCAGCTCACCTGAGGGGACAGCCCTCTACGAGCAGTACTTC.

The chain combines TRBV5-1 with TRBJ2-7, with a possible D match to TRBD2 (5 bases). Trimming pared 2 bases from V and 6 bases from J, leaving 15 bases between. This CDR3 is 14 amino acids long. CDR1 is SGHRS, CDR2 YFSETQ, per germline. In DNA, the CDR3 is TGCGCCAGCAGCTTTAAATCCACCGGAGGCGAGCAGTACTTC. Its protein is CASSFKSTGGEQYF.

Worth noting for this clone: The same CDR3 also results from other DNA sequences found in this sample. The CDR3 spells CASSDTGELFF. CDR3 bases: TGCGCCAGCAGCGATACCGGGGAGCTGTTTTTT. The chain uses TRBV5-1 and TRBJ2-2; no clear D. Per the germline V gene, CDR1 is SGHRS and CDR2 is YFSETQ. V lost 4 bases and J lost 5, with 3 bases in between. CDR3 length: 11 amino acids.

The DNA for the CDR3 is TGTGCCAGCAGTTACTCGAGTCGGGTTGGCTACACCTTC. It yields the protein CASSYSSRVGYTF. The chain has TRBV6-5 and TRBJ1-2; D is undetermined. Deletions cut 0 bases from V and 7 bases from J, with 9 bases between. CDR3 length: 13 residues. Germline lookup yields CDR1 MNHEY and CDR2 SVGAGI.

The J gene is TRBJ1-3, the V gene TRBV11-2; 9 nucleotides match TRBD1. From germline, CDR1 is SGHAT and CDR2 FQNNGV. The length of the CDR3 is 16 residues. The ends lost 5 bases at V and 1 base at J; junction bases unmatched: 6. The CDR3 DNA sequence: TGTGCCAGCAGCCCCCTCGGACAGGGGTCTGGAAACACCATATATTTT. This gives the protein CASSPLGQGSGNTIYF.

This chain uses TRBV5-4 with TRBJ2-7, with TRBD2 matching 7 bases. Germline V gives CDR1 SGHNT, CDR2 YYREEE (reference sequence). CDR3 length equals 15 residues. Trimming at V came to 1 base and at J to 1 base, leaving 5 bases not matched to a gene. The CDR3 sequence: CASSLRRELSYEQYF. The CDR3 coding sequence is TGTGCCAGCAGCTTGCGGCGGGAGCTATCCTACGAGCAGTACTTC.

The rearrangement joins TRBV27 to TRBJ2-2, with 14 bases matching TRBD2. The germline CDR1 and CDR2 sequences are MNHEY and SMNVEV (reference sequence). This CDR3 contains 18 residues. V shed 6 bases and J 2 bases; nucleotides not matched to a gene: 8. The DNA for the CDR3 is TGTGCCAGCAGCTTTCGGACTAGCGGGAGGCAAAACACCGGGGAGCTGTTTTTT. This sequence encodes CASSFRTSGRQNTGELFF.

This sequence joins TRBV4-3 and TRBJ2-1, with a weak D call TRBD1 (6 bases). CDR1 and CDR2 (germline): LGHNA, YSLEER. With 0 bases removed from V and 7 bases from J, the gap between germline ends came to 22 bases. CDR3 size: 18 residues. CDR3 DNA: TGCGCCAGCAGCCAAGACCCCCCTGGGGGCCTCCTCGGGAATGAGCAGTTCTTC. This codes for CASSQDPPGGLLGNEQFF.

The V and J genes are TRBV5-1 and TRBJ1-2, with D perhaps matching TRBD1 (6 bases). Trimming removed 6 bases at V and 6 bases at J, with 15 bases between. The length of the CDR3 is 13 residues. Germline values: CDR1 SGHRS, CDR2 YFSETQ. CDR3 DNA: TGCGCCAGCACCCCCGTAGGGGGGAATGGCTACACCTTC. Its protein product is CASTPVGGNGYTF.